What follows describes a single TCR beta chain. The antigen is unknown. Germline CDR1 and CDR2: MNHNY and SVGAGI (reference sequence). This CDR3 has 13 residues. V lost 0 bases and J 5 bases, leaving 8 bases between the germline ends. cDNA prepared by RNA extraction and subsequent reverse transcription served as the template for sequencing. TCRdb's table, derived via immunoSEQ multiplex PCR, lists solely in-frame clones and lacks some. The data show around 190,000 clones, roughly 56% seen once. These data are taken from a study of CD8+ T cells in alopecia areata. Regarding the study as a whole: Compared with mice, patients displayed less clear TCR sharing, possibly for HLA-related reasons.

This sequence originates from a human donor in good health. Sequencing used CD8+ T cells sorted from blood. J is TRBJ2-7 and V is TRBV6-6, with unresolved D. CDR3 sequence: CASSYSKVHEQYF. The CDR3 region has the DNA TGTGCCAGCAGTTACTCGAAGGTCCACGAGCAGTACTTC.